This T cell receptor (beta chain) stems from a study of cytomegalovirus exposure and HLA in healthy donors (dated by TCRdb to 2015 to 2018). With respect to the entire study: In an earlier analysis of fewer than 750 of the donors, approximately 260 Gb of sequence data and 120 million or so unique TCR beta sequences from roughly 190 million T cells were reported. Approximately 300 gigabases of sequencing data and around 85 million unique TCR sequences made up an early release that covered approximately 700 HLA-typed donors. Of the 300 to 450 genotyped donors, approximately 83% fell in the genetic ancestry cluster associated with self-reported Caucasian donors. The study aimed to test whether cataloging public T cell receptors could reveal signatures of past pathogen exposure. The T cell repertoires of 550 to 850 subjects were profiled by immunosequencing and related to cytomegalovirus serostatus. In addition to the first cohort of 666 subjects, a separate validation cohort of approximately 130 different subjects was used. To predict cytomegalovirus infection status, the study combined high-throughput TCR immunosequencing, statistical association of individual TCRs with disease status, and machine learning. To study patterns of TCR occurrence, a later analysis re-analyzed previously published TCR beta repertoires from around 670 donors and added high-resolution HLA genotyping. The later analysis used no new phenotypic data to find candidate immune exposures, relying instead on TCR beta sequences and their occurrence across donors. In an earlier analysis of 500 to 650 of the donors, high-throughput TCR beta sequencing was used to judge whether each TCR beta V gene segment behaved as functional or pseudogenic. Donor age, sex, ethnicity and CMV serostatus were compiled together with the repertoire data. In a later genetic analysis, genome-wide SNP genotypes for about 65% of the roughly 700 donors were used, and that subset was treated as a discovery cohort. All discovery cohort repertoires had been generated on a single sequencing platform. Class I and class II HLA loci were covered by the typing at four-digit resolution. Typing coverage differed by locus: A, B, C, DRB1 and DQB1 were typed in roughly 620-630 donors, DQA1 in 522, DPA1 in 606, and DPB1 in around 490. Because of strong linkage in the cohort, roughly five DR-DQ haplotypes were treated as single units for association and clustering. Across around 400 genotyped donors of the cohort, an average of approximately 200,000 unique TCR beta nucleotide sequences per donor were sequenced, and 15% to 20% of those sequences were non-productive. The full study reports these points: In a later analysis, several top co-occurrence clusters were reported to appear linked to parvovirus B19, influenza, CMV and Epstein-Barr virus. A later analysis found that HLA-associated TCR beta chains were more clonally expanded and had lower generation probabilities than equally common non-associated chains. When HLA alleles, especially DR and DQ, strongly co-occurred, attributing TCR associations to individual alleles was difficult. The classifier was reported to diagnose cytomegalovirus status with high specificity and sensitivity in both the original cohort and the validation cohort. Roughly uniform sequencing depth across donors was assumed in presence/absence analyses, although this assumption may not hold. A further reported finding was that TCR beta sequences accurately predicted the HLA-A and HLA-B alleles for most subjects in the first cohort. Specific HLA alleles were associated with 16,951 TCR beta sequences at a false discovery rate of 0.05 in a later analysis. The study listed 164 TCR beta chains as associated with cytomegalovirus. In an earlier analysis of some 500 of the donors, most TCR beta V segments appeared in productive rearrangements about 90% or about 30% of the time, broadly matching IMGT annotations. A cluster of highly shared sequence variants was judged likely to be a technical artifact of the sequencing pipeline. Because some donors lacked HLA typing at each locus, the association tests relied only on the typed subset. V-gene and J-gene trimming of TCR beta chains was associated with a missense DCLRE1C variant in a later genetic analysis, and the association was replicated in an independent cohort. In a later analysis, TCR association rates were found to vary across HLA loci, with the most associated TCRs seen for DRB1 alleles and the fewest for HLA-C alleles. The 87-base-pair reads could not distinguish some IMGT-functional V segments, including TRBV6-2 and TRBV6-3, so those segments were excluded. In vitro tests confirmed that a few of the cytomegalovirus-associated TCR beta chains recognize cytomegalovirus antigens. The cohort was sequenced for TCR beta chains only, and without alpha or paired-chain data the features that could be detected were limited. Because counts were too low, under 20 rarely observed V segments, including chromosome 9 orphons, were left out of the earlier analysis of 500 to 650 of the donors. Across donors, most TCR sequences were observed very rarely, whereas some public TCRs were present in many individuals. CMV serostatus was the only immune exposure information available for the cohort. Most CMV-associated TCR beta chains appeared to be HLA-restricted in a later analysis, and the HLA associations seemed to be driven largely by CMV exposure. A later genetic analysis reported fewer N-insertions in productive TCRs among donors in an Asian-associated ancestry cluster than the roughly 700-donor mean. The authors suggested that the approach could potentially be generalized to other disease states and immunological phenotypes. Linkage disequilibrium might explain the correlated functional status among segregating V segments, but an unknown experimental factor could not be ruled out.

In total, just over 650 healthy bone marrow donors made up the cohort. At the time of sampling, every cohort member was nominally healthy, though immune exposures that went unrecorded were likely present. The donor was CMV seronegative and belonged to the group of 352 seronegative cohort members. Each donor provided a peripheral blood sample, and peripheral blood mononuclear cells were used for TCR beta sequencing. The Qiagen DNeasy Blood Extraction Kit was used to extract genomic DNA from the blood cell samples. As to this clone: The target of this receptor is not known. No qualities accompany the bases; no much larger clone lies one base away.

The library was made by the immunoSEQ multiplex PCR assay. A mixture of 60 forward primers for TCR Vbeta segments and 13 reverse primers for TCR Jbeta segments was used in the multiplex PCR. A multiplex PCR assay on genomic DNA amplified the CDR3 region of rearranged TCR beta genes. The amplified TCR beta libraries were sequenced on the Illumina HiSeq System as 87-base-pair reads. In the authors' own workflow: In a later analysis, about 80 million unique TCR beta chains were counted across the approximately 640 repertoires, and around 10 million of these chains were shared by at least two donors. Raw reads were error-corrected and collapsed into unique sequences by a nearest-neighbor algorithm in which closely related sequences were merged to remove PCR and sequencing errors. CDR3 sequences were aligned to IMGT reference sequences to assign V, D and J gene segments. For a sequence to be retained, a match of at least six nucleotides was required to both a V gene segment and a J gene segment. A rearrangement counted as productive if the CDR3 had no stop codons and remained in frame with V and J, and every other rearrangement counted as non-productive. Following IMGT convention, CDR3 was defined as the stretch from the second conserved V-encoded cysteine to the conserved J-encoded phenylalanine. The earlier analysis of a few hundred of the donors excluded sequences that lacked an unambiguous match to a single V gene segment. An earlier analysis of a few hundred of the donors called V segments functional above 56.7% productive rearrangements and segregating when the between-donor standard deviation exceeded 5%. To diagnose cytomegalovirus status from the catalog of TCR beta chain sequences, a statistical classification framework was built. In a later analysis, TCR nucleotide sequences were compared against IMGT/GENE-DB human TR gene sequences so that V and J genes could be assigned. Using the TCRdist pipeline, a later analysis assigned CDR3 sequences along with most-parsimonious VDJ recombination scenarios. In a later analysis, each TCR beta chain was defined by its CDR3 amino acid sequence together with its V-gene family, and reads without a unique V-gene family were excluded. In a later analysis, approximately 640 highly shared, low-generation-probability nucleotide sequences were removed to address suspected cross-contamination and a sequencing artifact. In a later analysis, a clonal expansion index was calculated for each public chain from normalized within-repertoire ranks of inferred template counts. A later analysis computed generation probabilities with a VDJ recombination model fitted to out-of-frame rearrangements, and checked the results against IGoR. In a later analysis, TCR-TCR, TCR-HLA and TCR-CMV co-occurrence was scored with hypergeometric tests, and a repertoire-size bias correction was applied to TCR pairs. To estimate false discovery rates, a later analysis permuted the HLA or CMV assignments 20 times. In a later analysis, co-occurring TCRs were grouped using DBSCAN, and TCRdist sequence similarity was added for clustering within HLA-allele-positive subsets. Repertoires with fewer than 30,000 or more than 120,000 public chains, plus five repertoires with anomalous nucleotide sharing, were excluded from co-occurrence clustering. The clones in this table, taken by TCRdb from immuneACCESS, are in-frame only. Not every clone is retained; where verified, under half of the shortfall comes from an unresolved V gene, and the cause of the rest is unknown. That table furnishes V, J and clone size, whereas the DNA furnished D and trimming. The sample yields about 220,000 clones; approximately 70% were counted once. Clones ranked in the top ten supply 1.8% of the sample.

Spanning cysteine to phenylalanine, the CDR3 consists of 14 amino acids. The sequence is cut down to CDR3 DNA, 42 bases in frame from base 1. In the germline V gene, CDR1 corresponds to SNHLY and CDR2 to FYNNEI. V loses 6 bases of germline sequence and J loses 0 bases, and the interval between the two ends is 11 bases. The sequenced sample was PBMCs. The sequence joins TRBV2 to TRBJ2-5; the best D guess is TRBD2, with 5 bases matching. The origin of this receptor is a woman in her twenties or thirties in good health and CMV-seronegative. DNA sequence: TGTGCCAGCAGCCCGGGATCGTACCAAGAGACCCAGTACTTC. Its translation reads: CASSPGSYQETQYF. The reference TRBV2 and TRBJ2-5 proteins fill in what lies around the CDR3, so the full variable domain reads EPEVTQTPSHQVTQMGQEVILRCVPISNHLYFYWYRQILGQKVEFLVSFYNNEISEKSEIFDDQFSVERPDGSNFTLKIRSTKLEDSAMYFCASSPGSYQETQYFGPGTRLLVL.